The text below deals with one TCR beta chain. Study processing details: By means of reference gene primer amplification, nucleated cell counts were estimated. The data were produced by immunoSEQ multiplex PCR, yet TCRdb's version contains in-frame clones alone and is incomplete. V and J calls and clone size are those listed in that table; D and trimming were worked out from the DNA. The data hold under 200,000 clones, with over 70% observed a single time. Germline lookup yields CDR1 SGHTA and CDR2 FQGNSA. The V and J ends lost 5 bases and 7 bases, in that order; junction bases with no gene match: 5. CDR3 length: 13 residues. The sample originates from a study of blood T cell repertoires in COVID-19. At the level of the study: The United States, Italy and Spain provided the acute and convalescent COVID-19 samples. T cells, B-cell-depleted T cells, or PBMCs provided the cDNA or gDNA that served as material.

The receptor was derived from a man aged 65-85 years with acute or convalescent COVID-19. The sequencing sample was made of peripheral blood. The chain recombines TRBV7-2 with TRBJ2-1; 7 nucleotides line up with TRBD2. Written as DNA, the CDR3 is TGTGCCAGCAGCCGGACTAGGTTAAATGAGCAGTTCTTC. Translating gives CASSRTRLNEQFF.